Below are 9 T cell receptor beta chains sequenced from a single sample in a study of cytomegalovirus exposure and HLA in healthy donors. Vbeta (60) and Jbeta (13) primers were used in the PCR. Libraries were prepared by immunoSEQ multiplex PCR; TCRdb keeps only in-frame clonotypes and omits some of them. The sample lists roughly 33,000 clones, 80% occurring once. Sequences were obtained from PBMCs. Every receptor here comes from a male donor in good health and CMV-seronegative.

This chain uses TRBV15 with TRBJ1-2; D is possibly TRBD1 (5 bases). The germline CDR1 and CDR2 sequences are LNHNV and YYDKDF (reference sequence). This CDR3 is built from 16 residues. V gave up 1 base and J gave up 7 bases, with 19 bases separating them. The CDR3 DNA reads TGTGCCACCAGCAGAGCCCCCCCAATCCGTGGGGCTGGCTACACCTTC. It is translated as CATSRAPPIRGAGYTF.

This chain uses TRBV28 with TRBJ2-7; 9 bases are a match to TRBD1. The CDR3 consists of 15 residues. V was pared by 6 bases and J by 3 bases, with 9 bases of the junction left unmatched. Germline CDR1 is MDHEN and CDR2 is SYDVKM. CDR3 DNA sequence: TGTGCCAGCAGCCCGGGACAGGGCTTCATCTACGAGCAGTACTTC. Translating gives CASSPGQGFIYEQYF.

The V gene is TRBV5-1, the J gene TRBJ2-7; 8 bases agree with TRBD1. The CDR3 is 12 amino acids. J lost 5 bases, V lost 4 bases, and 2 bases had no gene match. Germline values: CDR1 SGHRS, CDR2 YFSETQ. DNA for the CDR3: TGCGCCAGCAGCGACAGGGGCCACGAGCAGTACTTC. Encoded protein: CASSDRGHEQYF. Variable domain in full (rest from reference TRBV5-1 and TRBJ2-7): KAGVTQTPRYLIKTRGQQVTLSCSPISGHRSVSWYQQTPGQGLQFLFEYFSETQRNKGNFPGRFSGRQFSNSRSEMNVSTLELGDSALYLCASSDRGHEQYFGPGTRLTVT.

V gene TRBV9 combines with J gene TRBJ1-4; D is unclear. The CDR3 is 16 amino acids. Germline assignment: CDR1 SGDLS and CDR2 YYNGEE. V was shortened by 0 bases and J by 0 bases, with 9 bases between the two germline ends. The CDR3 DNA sequence: TGTGCCAGCAGCGTAGGGCGGCTCGCAACTAATGAAAAACTGTTTTTT. Translated, it gives CASSVGRLATNEKLFF.

This CDR3 reads CASSYSGRGEAFF. CDR3 sequence (DNA): TGTGCCAGCAGTTACTCGGGCAGGGGGGAAGCTTTCTTT. The rearrangement uses TRBV6-5 and TRBJ1-1; 7 bases agree with TRBD1. The CDR3 sequence is 13 residues long. In germline, CDR1 is MNHEY, CDR2 SVGAGI. Losses at the gene ends were 0 bases for V and 8 bases for J; bases not matched to a gene: 3.

The chain recombines TRBV7-8 with TRBJ2-3, with TRBD2 matching 8 bases. This CDR3 has 16 residues. Unmatched junction bases numbered 5, after V lost 3 bases and J lost 0 bases. Germline V CDR1 and CDR2: SGHVS, FQNEAQ. The CDR3 DNA sequence: TGTGCCAGCAGCTTGGTTAGCGGGGTTAGCACAGATACGCAGTATTTT. Its protein product is CASSLVSGVSTDTQYF.

CDR3 sequence reads: CSVGTGPYQETQYF. The CDR3 coding sequence is TGCAGCGTTGGTACAGGACCCTATCAAGAGACCCAGTACTTC. The chain carries TRBV29-1 and TRBJ2-5, with TRBD1 as a possible D gene (5 bases). Germline V gene lookup returns CDR1 SQVTM and CDR2 ANQGSEA. The CDR3 covers 14 residues. The germline V and J ends were trimmed by 4 bases and 2 bases, with 14 bases remaining between them. Using reference TRBV29-1 and TRBJ2-5 for the parts outside the CDR3, the full variable domain is SAVISQKPSRDICQRGTSLTIQCQVDSQVTMMFWYRQQPGQSLTLIATANQGSEATYESGFVIDKFPISRPNLTFSTLTVSNMSPEDSSIYLCSVGTGPYQETQYFGPGTRLLVL.

V gene TRBV5-1 combines with J gene TRBJ2-1; the D gene is possibly TRBD1 (7 bases). V shed 3 bases and J shed 3 bases, with 16 bases lying between them. The V gene's germline CDR1 is SGHRS and CDR2 YFSETQ. The CDR3 is 16 residues long. The CDR3 reads CASSSGTGTDYNEQFF. The CDR3 DNA reads TGCGCCAGCAGCTCGGGGACTGGGACAGACTACAATGAGCAGTTCTTC.

This clone was counted a few times. The chain has TRBV27 and TRBJ1-1; the D is unclear. There are 13 residues in the CDR3. Between the trimmed V and J ends, which lost 5 bases and 2 bases, there was a span of 9 bases. Germline lookup yields CDR1 MNHEY and CDR2 SMNVEV (reference sequence). The CDR3 is CASSSAVNTEAFF. The CDR3 DNA reads TGTGCCAGCAGTAGCGCCGTCAACACTGAAGCTTTCTTT.